One sample yielded the 24 T cell receptor delta chains listed below, sequenced in a study of Vδ1+ human thymocytes. Broader study findings: Thymic TRG and TRD repertoires appeared highly polyclonal, with Gaussian CDR3 length distributions.

Extracted RNA was reverse transcribed into cDNA. CDR3 amplicons came from multiplex PCR with pooled V-gene forward and constant-region reverse primers. TCRdb re-called the multiplex PCR reads with CATT. Among fewer than 30,000 delta-chain clones, 7.4% were seen once, and the ten largest hold roughly 1%. These receptors have no known antigen. Input material: Vdelta1+ gamma-delta thymocytes from the thymus. Subset given: FACS-sorted CD3+ TCRalphabeta- TCRVdelta1+ TCRVdelta2- thymocytes. These receptors all stem from a girl under three years old who had congenital heart surgery.

The chain links TRDV1 to TRDJ1; 10 nucleotides line up with TRDD3. Germline assignment: CDR1 TSWWSYY and CDR2 QGS. The junction had 9 bases not matched to a gene; V was cut back by 4 bases and J by 4 bases. This CDR3 is built from 16 residues. CDR3 sequence reads: CALGARRGGYVDKLIF. The CDR3 DNA sequence: TGTGCTCTTGGGGCCCGCCGCGGGGGATACGTCGATAAACTCATCTTT.

This clone was seen only a few times. The J gene is TRDJ1, the V gene TRDV1; 9 bases agree with TRDD3. Germline V CDR1 and CDR2: TSWWSYY, QGS. The CDR3 extends over 20 amino acids. Trimming at V came to 0 bases and at J to 5 bases, leaving 19 bases not matched to a gene. CDR3 DNA sequence: TGTGCTCTTGGGGAACTAGGCTTCCTATTACTGGGGGAAGGGACGGATAAACTCATCTTT. It translates to CALGELGFLLLGEGTDKLIF.

V and J are TRDV1 and TRDJ1; TRDD3 matches 11 bases. Germline V gene sequence: CDR1 TSWWSYY, CDR2 QGS. V shed 2 bases and J 4 bases; nucleotides not matched to a gene: 24. The CDR3 runs 22 residues. CDR3 in amino acids: CALGEGGNLGTLPTGGYDKLIF. CDR3 DNA sequence: TGTGCTCTTGGGGAAGGCGGCAACCTCGGGACCCTGCCTACTGGGGGATACGATAAACTCATCTTT.

This chain connects TRDV1 to TRDJ1; D ambiguous. The V gene lost 1 base and the J gene lost 1 base, with 16 bases spanning the gap. Germline loops: CDR1 TSWWSYY, CDR2 QGS. This CDR3 has 17 residues. The CDR3 DNA reads as TGTGCTCTTGGGGAACCGCTGAGGGAACGGTGCACCGATAAACTCATCTTT. It yields the protein CALGEPLRERCTDKLIF.

This sequence joins TRDV1 and TRDJ1; possible D gene TRDD3, 5 bases. The germline V gene has CDR1 TSWWSYY and CDR2 QGS. The V gene lost 2 bases and the J gene lost 4 bases, with 23 bases spanning the gap. This CDR3 is built from 18 residues. The CDR3 loop is CALGELVPSVLAYDKLIF. CDR3 in DNA: TGTGCTCTTGGGGAATTGGTCCCCTCCGTACTGGCTTACGATAAACTCATCTTT.

V and J are TRDV1 and TRDJ1, with TRDD3 matching over 7 bases. The germline CDR1 and CDR2 sequences are TSWWSYY and QGS. The J segment lost 0 bases and the V segment lost 4 bases, leaving 14 bases of the junction unmatched. CDR3 length: 18 residues. The CDR3 reads CALGGLWWGTLYTDKLIF. As DNA, the CDR3 is TGTGCTCTTGGGGGACTGTGGTGGGGGACCCTGTACACCGATAAACTCATCTTT.

This clone was counted a few times. The chain recombines TRDV1 with TRDJ1; D is uncertain. V was cut by 0 bases and J by 2 bases, with 10 bases left in between. This CDR3 has 15 residues. Germline assignment: CDR1 TSWWSYY and CDR2 QGS. This CDR3 reads CALGELQLLTDKLIF. In DNA form, the CDR3 reads TGTGCTCTTGGGGAACTTCAGCTACTAACCGATAAACTCATCTTT.

This clone was seen a few times. The J gene is TRDJ1, the V gene TRDV1, with TRDD3 matching over 8 bases. With V trimmed by 0 bases and J by 3 bases, 9 bases remained unmatched. Germline V gene sequence: CDR1 TSWWSYY, CDR2 QGS. The CDR3 is 17 residues long. The CDR3: CALGELLTGDMSDKLIF. Written as DNA, the CDR3 is TGTGCTCTTGGGGAACTTTTAACGGGGGATATGTCCGATAAACTCATCTTT.

This chain joins TRDV1 and TRDJ1, with TRDD3 identical over 11 bases. TCRdb does not report a J gene; here it was assigned by matching the DNA to germline references. The CDR3 has 16 residues. Germline assignment: CDR1 TSWWSYY and CDR2 QGS. With V trimmed by 1 base and J by 8 bases, 9 bases remained unmatched. The CDR3 nucleotides are TGTGCTCTTGGGGAACGGTTACTGGGGGATATAGGGAAACTCATCTTT. Amino acid sequence: CALGERLLGDIGKLIF.

This clone was counted a few times. V usage is TRDV1 and J usage is TRDJ1, with a weak D call TRDD3 (6 bases). V was clipped by 1 base and J by 0 bases, with 33 bases between them. CDR3 length: 23 residues. CDR1 TSWWSYY and CDR2 QGS come from the germline V gene. The DNA for the CDR3 is TGTGCTCTTGGGGAACGCCGCCCTCACTCGACAGAGGGAGATACGCCCCACACCGATAAACTCATCTTT. Protein product: CALGERRPHSTEGDTPHTDKLIF.

This chain links TRDV1 with TRDJ1; 8 bases are a match to TRDD3. The CDR3 is made up of 17 amino acids. Per the germline V gene, CDR1 is TSWWSYY and CDR2 is QGS. V dropped 3 bases and J dropped 0; count of bases not matched to a gene: 9. The CDR3 DNA reads as TGTGCTCTTGGGGATGTACTGGGGGCTAGAAACACCGATAAACTCATCTTT. This translates into CALGDVLGARNTDKLIF.

The chain links TRDV1 to TRDJ1; 8 bases are shared with TRDD3. Trimming at V came to 0 bases and at J to 2 bases, leaving 11 bases not matched to a gene. This CDR3 comprises 18 residues. Germline lookup yields CDR1 TSWWSYY and CDR2 QGS. The CDR3 bases are TGTGCTCTTGGGGAACTCAGTTCGGGGATACCGCGAACCGATAAACTCATCTTT. Encoded protein: CALGELSSGIPRTDKLIF.

This clone was detected a few times. The V gene is TRDV1, the J gene TRDJ1; D gene uncertain. Germline-derived CDR1 and CDR2 are TSWWSYY and QGS. V lost 0 bases and J lost 0, with 14 bases in between. The CDR3 is made up of 17 amino acids. The CDR3 loop is CALGELLSNSYTDKLIF. The CDR3 DNA reads as TGTGCTCTTGGGGAACTTCTATCCAACTCGTACACCGATAAACTCATCTTT.

The chain is built from TRDV1 and TRDJ1; TRDD3 matches at 11 bases. Germline lookup yields CDR1 TSWWSYY and CDR2 QGS. V was clipped by 0 bases and J by 0 bases; unmatched bases: 15. CDR3 length: 21 residues. CDR3 coding DNA: TGTGCTCTTGGGGAACTAAGGAACTGGGGGATAGGAGGGATGTACACCGATAAACTCATCTTT. It is translated as CALGELRNWGIGGMYTDKLIF.

The rearrangement uses TRDV1 and TRDJ1, with D possibly being TRDD2 (8 bases). This CDR3 spans 20 amino acids. The germline gives CDR1 TSWWSYY, CDR2 QGS. The V end lost 3 bases, the J end lost 8 bases, and 34 bases lay between the germline ends. CDR3 DNA sequence: TGTGCTCTTGGGGACGAGCCTTCCTATAGAAAAACTGGGGATTTTCGGAAACTCATCTTT. Translating gives CALGDEPSYRKTGDFRKLIF.

The chain employs TRDV1 and TRDJ1; 8 bases match TRDD3. The germline CDR1 and CDR2 sequences are TSWWSYY and QGS. V dropped 1 base and J dropped 0; count of bases not matched to a gene: 22. This CDR3 comprises 22 residues. CDR3 residues: CALGEPSPSPGDMPPNTDKLIF. The DNA for the CDR3 is TGTGCTCTTGGGGAACCATCACCTAGCCCGGGGGATATGCCGCCGAACACCGATAAACTCATCTTT.

This clone has a handful of counts. The V call is TRDV1, the J call TRDJ1; no firm D call. V gave up 2 bases and J gave up 2 bases, with 15 bases separating them. Germline V gives CDR1 TSWWSYY, CDR2 QGS. CDR3 size: 16 residues. CDR3 loop: CALGEFFRGGTDKLIF. The CDR3 region has the DNA TGTGCTCTTGGGGAATTTTTCCGGGGTGGGACCGATAAACTCATCTTT.

The chain uses TRDV1 and TRDJ1; 12 nucleotides line up with TRDD3. The trim removed 5 bases at V and 1 base at J, leaving 8 bases unmatched. The CDR3 is made up of 17 amino acids. CDR1 and CDR2 from the germline V gene are TSWWSYY and QGS. The CDR3 region is CALGLSVLGDTTDKLIF. DNA of the CDR3: TGTGCTCTTGGGCTCTCCGTACTGGGGGATACCACCGATAAACTCATCTTT.

The chain has TRDV1 and TRDJ1; tentatively, D is TRDD2 or TRDD3 (6 bases each). CDR1 and CDR2 from the germline V gene are TSWWSYY and QGS. There are 21 residues in the CDR3. With 2 bases removed from V and 5 bases from J, the gap between germline ends came to 33 bases. The CDR3: CALGEGRRPSTLRWGLDKLIF. CDR3 in DNA: TGTGCTCTTGGGGAAGGTCGCCGGCCTTCCACACTACGGTGGGGGTTGGATAAACTCATCTTT.

This clone was observed a handful of times. The chain combines TRDV1 with TRDJ1; 9 bases map to TRDD3. V was clipped by 0 bases and J by 5 bases; unmatched bases: 25. The CDR3 is 22 amino acids. Per the germline V gene, CDR1 is TSWWSYY and CDR2 is QGS. The CDR3 loop reads CALGELPATGDRGGYSGDKLIF. CDR3 DNA sequence: TGTGCTCTTGGGGAACTCCCAGCGACAGGCGACAGGGGGGGATACTCAGGAGATAAACTCATCTTT.

V usage is TRDV1 and J usage is TRDJ1; perhaps TRDD3 as D (8 bases). TCRdb gives no J gene; it was assigned here by matching the DNA to germline. The CDR3 totals 23 residues. Germline-derived CDR1 and CDR2 are TSWWSYY and QGS. The V end lost 0 bases, the J end lost 0 bases, and 32 bases lay between the germline ends. The CDR3 is CALGELPSSRRRTGGFYTDKLIF. Here the CDR3 DNA reads TGTGCTCTTGGGGAACTCCCTTCCTCCCGCAGGCGTACTGGGGGGTTTTACACCGATAAACTCATCTTT.

Note on this clone: One junction end does not reproduce the germline sequence, and a read error may be involved. The rearrangement links TRDV1 to TRDJ1; D might be TRDD3 (5 bases). The germline V gene encodes CDR1 TSWWSYY and CDR2 QGS. This CDR3 is 15 amino acids long. The CDR3 loop is CALGEGFLNTDKLIF. The CDR3 DNA follows: TGCGCTCTTGGGGAAGGCTTTCTGAACACCGATAAACTCATCTTT.

V usage is TRDV1 and J usage is TRDJ1, with D possibly being TRDD3 (6 bases). The CDR3 runs 21 residues. Between the trimmed V and J ends, which lost 3 bases and 0 bases, there was a span of 29 bases. Per the germline V gene, CDR1 is TSWWSYY and CDR2 is QGS. CDR3 amino acids: CALGDSDTTRRYAVYTDKLIF. The CDR3 DNA reads as TGTGCTCTTGGGGATTCGGACACTACGAGGAGATACGCAGTGTACACCGATAAACTCATCTTT.

This chain uses TRDV1 with TRDJ1; 7 positions match TRDD2. The CDR3 is 19 amino acids. Germline V gives CDR1 TSWWSYY, CDR2 QGS. Trimming removed 3 bases from V and 0 bases from J; junction bases left unmatched: 16. The CDR3 DNA reads TGTGCTCTTGGGGACGTTCCTACCTCACTGAGACCCTACACCGATAAACTCATCTTT. Amino acids: CALGDVPTSLRPYTDKLIF.